These 7 T cell receptor beta chains originate from one sample sequenced in a study of T cell clonotyping in hematopoietic cell transplantation. Only in-frame clones appear in the TCRdb table, and some are missing; sequencing was by immunoSEQ multiplex PCR. Of more than 15,000 clones listed, approximately 83% are singletons. Input material: peripheral blood mononuclear cells. The source is a woman between 35 and 50 years old in good health. Some clones in this sample may be carry-over from other donors' samples.

The chain links TRBV9 to TRBJ1-4, with 8 bases lining up with TRBD1. After removal of 3 bases from V and 7 bases from J, the junction contained 8 bases not matched to a gene. Looked up from germline, CDR1 is SGDLS and CDR2 is YYNGEE. This CDR3 is 15 amino acids long. The CDR3 bases are TGTGCCAGCAGCGCGACCCAGGGGGCTATTGAAAAACTGTTTTTT. The encoded protein is CASSATQGAIEKLFF.

The V and J genes are TRBV7-6 and TRBJ1-6; D is unresolved. The CDR3 extends over 15 amino acids. Germline V CDR1 and CDR2: SGHVS, FNYEAQ. V was pared by 5 bases and J by 11 bases, with 19 bases between. The CDR3: CASSPRQNGVTPLHF. CDR3 DNA sequence: TGTGCCAGCAGCCCACGCCAAAACGGGGTGACACCCCTCCACTTT.

This rearrangement joins TRBV14 to TRBJ2-6, with TRBD2 matching 13 bases. Looked up from germline, CDR1 is SGHDN and CDR2 is FVKESK. J gave up 2 bases and V 3 bases, and 7 bases lay outside the gene matches. The CDR3 contains 19 residues. CDR3 in DNA: TGTGCCAGCAGCCACGGACTAGCGGGAGCCCTTACTGGGGCCAACGTCCTGACTTTC. This gives the protein CASSHGLAGALTGANVLTF.

This clone was counted once. The V gene is TRBV30, the J gene TRBJ1-6; no clear D. Trimming removed 0 bases at V and 4 bases at J, with 4 bases between. CDR1 and CDR2 (germline): GTSNPN, SVGIG (reference sequence). The CDR3 length is 13 residues. The CDR3 DNA reads TGTGCCTGGAGTGTACTGTATAATTCACCCCTCCACTTT. This sequence encodes CAWSVLYNSPLHF.

CDR3 region: CASSPGVDNAYEQYF. CDR3 bases: TGTGCCAGCAGCCCGGGGGTAGACAATGCCTACGAGCAGTACTTC. The J gene is TRBJ2-7, the V gene TRBV5-4; TRBD2 might be the D (6 bases). The CDR3 has 15 residues. V shed 4 bases and J shed 2 bases, with 16 bases lying between them. Germline-derived CDR1 and CDR2 are SGHNT and YYREEE (reference sequence).

The chain couples TRBV5-6 to TRBJ1-4; unclear D gene. Germline CDR1 and CDR2: SGHDT and YYEEEE. This CDR3 is built from 11 residues. Trimming pared 3 bases from V and 8 bases from J, leaving 5 bases between. DNA for the CDR3: TGTGCCAGCAGCTATCGGGAAAAACTGTTTTTT. Amino acid sequence: CASSYREKLFF.

V and J are TRBV9 and TRBJ2-4, with D possibly TRBD2 on 6 matching bases. The CDR3 length is 16 residues. V was shortened by 2 bases and J by 0 bases, with 12 bases between the two germline ends. Germline V CDR1 and CDR2: SGDLS, YYNGEE. As DNA, the CDR3 is TGTGCCAGCAGCGTCGAGGCGGGACTAGCCAAAAACATTCAGTACTTC. Protein: CASSVEAGLAKNIQYF.